A selection of T cell receptor beta chains follows, all from one sample in a study of cytomegalovirus exposure and HLA in healthy donors. Libraries were prepared by immunoSEQ multiplex PCR; TCRdb keeps only in-frame clonotypes and omits some of them. The sample has over 200,000 clones, less than 90% seen once. The source material was PBMCs. Receptor source: a woman between 18 and 29 years old in good health and CMV-seronegative. Each CDR3 is given with its conserved first and last residue. D genes are given only for firm matches. The size entry is marked missing in some rows and otherwise reads once, few, many or a size class.

clone size,V gene,D gene,J gene,CDR3 DNA,CDR3 protein
NA,TRBV5-1,TRBD2,TRBJ2-7,TGCGCCAGCAGCCCGGGGACTAGTCCGTCCTACGAGCAGTACTTC,CASSPGTSPSYEQYF
NA,TRBV29-1,NA,TRBJ1-1,TGCAGCGTTGCGGGGGGTAGAGGGACTGAAGCTTTCTTT,CSVAGGRGTEAFF
NA,TRBV2,TRBD1,TRBJ2-7,TGTGCCAGTCAACAGGGGGCATTCGAGCAGTACTTC,CASQQGAFEQYF
NA,TRBV5-1,NA,TRBJ1-2,TGCGCCAGCAGCTTGAGCGGTTCTGGCTACACCTTC,CASSLSGSGYTF
NA,TRBV10-3,NA,TRBJ1-1,TGTGCCATCAGAACTCTGGGGGGTGAAGGTGAAGCTTTCTTT,CAIRTLGGEGEAFF
NA,TRBV5-1,TRBD2,TRBJ2-1,TGCGCCAGCAGCCGCCGCGGTAGCGGGAGGCTAAGGACCGGCAATGAGCAGTTCTTC,CASSRRGSGRLRTGNEQFF
NA,TRBV27,NA,TRBJ1-5,TGTGCCAGCAGTTTCGCAGGTCAGCCCCAGCATTTT,CASSFAGQPQHF
once,TRBV30,TRBD1,TRBJ1-2,TGTGCCTGGGGAAGGGACAGCCATCGGCTCTTCTACACCTTC,CAWGRDSHRLFYTF
NA,TRBV2,TRBD2,TRBJ2-5,TGTGCCAGCAGTCCAAAAACTAGCGGGGGGTACCAAGAGACCCAGTACTTC,CASSPKTSGGYQETQYF
NA,TRBV7-9,TRBD1,TRBJ1-2,TGTGCCAGCAGCCCCCACCCTGACAGGGTATGGGATGGCTACACCTTC,CASSPHPDRVWDGYTF
NA,TRBV15,NA,TRBJ1-2,TGTGCCACCAGCAGAGGGGCGGATGCCTATGGCTACACCTTC,CATSRGADAYGYTF
NA,TRBV5-4,NA,TRBJ2-2,TGTGCCAGCAGCTGGGGCCTCCAGGACACCGGGGAGCTGTTTTTT,CASSWGLQDTGELFF
NA,TRBV6-5,NA,TRBJ2-1,TGTGCCAGCAGTGGAACCTCGAAGAATGAGCAGTTCTTC,CASSGTSKNEQFF
NA,TRBV7-9,NA,TRBJ1-2,TGTGCCAGCAGCCTCCCAGGGGAGGACTATGGCTACACCTTC,CASSLPGEDYGYTF
NA,TRBV4-1,TRBD1,TRBJ2-2,TGCGCCAGCAGCCTTCGAGGCCCGGGACAGGGACGCACCGGGGAGCTGTTTTTT,CASSLRGPGQGRTGELFF
once,TRBV5-1,NA,TRBJ1-2,TGCGCCAGCAGCTTGCAACTTCCCGGGAAAAACTATGGCTACACCTTC,CASSLQLPGKNYGYTF
NA,TRBV7-2,TRBD2,TRBJ2-7,TGTGCCAGCAGCTTAGTATCTCTAGCGGGAGGCGAGCAGTACTTC,CASSLVSLAGGEQYF
few,TRBV7-8,NA,TRBJ2-7,TGTGCCAGCAGCGATCCGGGACATCTCTACGAGCAGTACTTC,CASSDPGHLYEQYF
NA,TRBV5-1,TRBD2,TRBJ2-2,TGCGCCAGCAGCCCAAGCCTAGCGGAGGGAGGAGGCACCGGGGAGCTGTTTTTT,CASSPSLAEGGGTGELFF
NA,TRBV9,NA,TRBJ2-1,TGTGCCAGCAGCGTAGAAGGTAGCGGCGGGAACAATGAGCAGTTCTTC,CASSVEGSGGNNEQFF
NA,TRBV7-8,TRBD2,TRBJ2-5,TGTGCCAGCAGCTTATCCGCGACTAGCGGGATCAAAGAGACCCAGTACTTC,CASSLSATSGIKETQYF
NA,TRBV9,NA,TRBJ1-6,TGTGCCAGCAGCGTAGAGTCTAATCCCTCCTATAATTCACCCCTCCACTTT,CASSVESNPSYNSPLHF
NA,TRBV30,TRBD1,TRBJ2-7,TGTGCCTGGTTCCCGGGACAGGGCTACGAGCAGTACTTC,CAWFPGQGYEQYF
NA,TRBV9,TRBD1,TRBJ1-2,TGTGCCAGCAGCGTAGGGGACAGCTTGAATTTGCGGACCTTC,CASSVGDSLNLRTF
NA,TRBV2,TRBD2,TRBJ2-5,TGTGCCAGCAGCCCTCTGGGGGGGGAGACCCAGTACTTC,CASSPLGGETQYF
few,TRBV5-1,NA,TRBJ1-4,TGCGCCAGCAGCTTGACGACGGGGGATGGGAAACTGTTTTTT,CASSLTTGDGKLFF
NA,TRBV2,TRBD1,TRBJ2-1,TGTGCCAGCAGGACAGGGCGCAATGAGCAGTTCTTC,CASRTGRNEQFF
NA,TRBV5-1,TRBD2,TRBJ2-1,TGCGCCAGCAGCTTCAGCCTAGCGGGGCTCAATGAGCAGTTCTTC,CASSFSLAGLNEQFF
NA,TRBV10-3,NA,TRBJ2-1,TGTGCCATCAACCCGGGGACCGCTGAGAATGAGCAGTTCTTC,CAINPGTAENEQFF
NA,TRBV5-6,NA,TRBJ1-2,TGTGCCAGCAGCTTAATGGGAACGAGGGATTATGGCTACACCTTC,CASSLMGTRDYGYTF
NA,TRBV5-3,NA,TRBJ1-3,TGTGCCAGAAGCTTGGACGTTTCACAGGGAGCAGGAAACACCATATATTTT,CARSLDVSQGAGNTIYF
NA,TRBV30,NA,TRBJ1-1,TGTGCCGGCCGGGACCATCCAAGAGAAGCTTTCTTT,CAGRDHPREAFF
NA,TRBV13,NA,TRBJ1-2,TGTGCCAGCGCTCGTCGGGGAGGAGAGGGCTACACCTTC,CASARRGGEGYTF
few,TRBV2,NA,TRBJ1-2,TGTGCCAGCAGCGAAAGGGGGGGCGCTGGGGGCTACACCTTC,CASSERGGAGGYTF
NA,TRBV5-1,TRBD2,TRBJ2-1,TGCGCCAGCAGCCGCGGACTAGCGGGGGCCTCCAGCTCCTACAATGAGCAGTTCTTC,CASSRGLAGASSSYNEQFF
NA,TRBV7-9,NA,TRBJ2-1,TGTGCCAGCACAGACAGCCTAGCGCCCGCGGGAGAGCAGTTCTTC,CASTDSLAPAGEQFF
NA,TRBV4-1,NA,TRBJ1-3,TGCGCCAGCAGCCAAGCGGCGGGGGCCTCTGGAAACACCATATATTTT,CASSQAAGASGNTIYF
NA,TRBV28,NA,TRBJ1-5,TGTGCCAGCAGCCCCCGAAACTACCGGGATCACAATCAGCCCCAGCATTTT,CASSPRNYRDHNQPQHF
NA,TRBV5-1,TRBD2,TRBJ2-2,TGCGCCAGCAGCCCGTCTAGCGGGGCGTCCGGGGAGCTGTTTTTT,CASSPSSGASGELFF
NA,TRBV4-1,TRBD2,TRBJ2-3,TGCGCCAGCAGCGGAAGGACTAGCGGGAGCACAGATACGCAGTATTTT,CASSGRTSGSTDTQYF
NA,TRBV28,NA,TRBJ1-4,TGTGCCAGCAGTACCAGTGGTGAAAAACTGTTTTTT,CASSTSGEKLFF
NA,TRBV27,TRBD1,TRBJ1-4,TGTGCCAGCAGTTCCGACAGGGCTAGGGGTGAAAAACTGTTTTTT,CASSSDRARGEKLFF
few,TRBV19,TRBD2,TRBJ2-2,TGTGCCAGTAAGACTAGCGCCACCGGGGAGCTGTTTTTT,CASKTSATGELFF
NA,TRBV2,NA,TRBJ1-1,TGTGCCAGCAGCGCCCCCGGGCTACGGGGCACTGAAGCTTTCTTT,CASSAPGLRGTEAFF
NA,TRBV2,NA,TRBJ1-3,TGTGCCAGCACCCGCCTGGGGCTGGTTGGAAACACCATATATTTT,CASTRLGLVGNTIYF
NA,TRBV18,NA,TRBJ1-2,TGTGCCAGCTCACCAGCCCCCGGAAATAACTATGGCTACACCTTC,CASSPAPGNNYGYTF
NA,TRBV2,TRBD1,TRBJ2-3,TGTGCCAGCAGTGTTCAGGGACAGGCCACCACAGATACGCAGTATTTT,CASSVQGQATTDTQYF
NA,TRBV27,TRBD1,TRBJ1-2,TGTGCCAGCAGTATGGGCAGGGGGCTCACAAACCTCTTC,CASSMGRGLTNLF
NA,TRBV15,NA,TRBJ1-2,TGTGCCACCAGCAGAGACAGGGTAAACTATGGCTACACCTTC,CATSRDRVNYGYTF
NA,TRBV27,NA,TRBJ1-1,TGTGCCAGCAGTATAAGGGCAGAAGCTTTCTTT,CASSIRAEAFF
NA,TRBV5-1,TRBD1,TRBJ2-4,TGCGCCAGCAGCACCGGACAGGGGCAAAACATTCAGTACTTC,CASSTGQGQNIQYF
once,TRBV5-4,NA,TRBJ1-2,TGTGCCAGCAGCTTGGACCTGACACTAACGACCTATGGCTACACCTTC,CASSLDLTLTTYGYTF
once,TRBV5-1,NA,TRBJ1-3,TGCGCCAGCAGCTCGGGACACTTGGACTCTGGAAACACCATATATTTT,CASSSGHLDSGNTIYF
NA,TRBV2,NA,TRBJ1-1,TGTGCCAGCAGGGGCAGCATGAACACTGAAGCTTTCTTT,CASRGSMNTEAFF